This entry features one T cell receptor (beta chain) sequence. Antigen: not known. The V end lost 1 base, the J end lost 12 bases, and 10 bases lay between the germline ends. CDR1 and CDR2 (germline): SEHNR, FQNEAQ (reference sequence). This CDR3 spans 13 amino acids. This specimen belongs to a study of radiation and T cells in renal cell carcinoma. The study, taken as a whole, reports: Top tumor clonotypes rose in blood 2 weeks post-radiation, then contracted. Without pretreatment biopsies, baseline tumor clonotype presence was undetermined.

Documented time point: baseline pretreatment blood. Indicated treatment: 15 Gy SBRT to primary tumor, nephrectomy 4 weeks later. Blood was sampled at baseline, 2 weeks and 4 weeks after SBRT. The table came from immunoSEQ multiplex PCR; TCRdb's copy has only in-frame clones and leaves some out. The sample has 87,000 or so clones, 75% to 90% seen once. The TCR originated in a man over 45 with renal cell carcinoma. This chain connects TRBV7-9 to TRBJ2-6; D is unresolved. This specimen was blood, taken from a patient whose treatment included radiotherapy and nephrectomy. The CDR3 spells CASSLGSRGVLTF. In DNA form, the CDR3 reads TGTGCCAGCAGCTTAGGGTCGCGAGGCGTCCTGACTTTC. The full variable domain, in which reference TRBV7-9 and TRBJ2-6 provide the parts outside the CDR3, is DTGVSQNPRHKITKRGQNVTFRCDPISEHNRLYWYRQTLGQGPEFLTYFQNEAQLEKSRLLSDRFSAERPKGSFSTLEIQRTEQGDSAMYLCASSLGSRGVLTFGAGSRLTVL.